What follows are 29 T cell receptor beta chains derived from one specimen sequenced in a study of tumor-infiltrating lymphocytes in localized non-small cell lung cancer. The repertoire was sequenced with immunoSEQ multiplex PCR; TCRdb's copy has only in-frame clones and lacks some. The sample has over 7,000 clones; over 70% are singletons. The sample consisted of uninvolved lung tissue not adjacent to the tumor. Receptor source: a human donor with non-small cell lung cancer.

CDR3 coding DNA: TGTGCCAGCTACGGGACAGGGAGGGACGAGCAGTACTTC. It is translated as CASYGTGRDEQYF. V and J are TRBV6-6 and TRBJ2-7; 9 positions agree with TRBD1. CDR1 MNHNY and CDR2 SVGAGI come from the germline V gene (reference sequence). Losses at the gene ends were 8 bases for V and 5 bases for J; bases not matched to a gene: 7. This CDR3 contains 13 residues.

The J gene is TRBJ2-2, the V gene TRBV25-1; the match to TRBD2 covers 8 bases. Germline CDR1 and CDR2: MGHDK and SYGVNS. The ends lost 5 bases at V and 1 base at J; junction bases unmatched: 3. The CDR3 is 15 amino acids. The CDR3 nucleotides are TGTGCCAGCAGTTTAGCGGGACTGAACACCGGGGAGCTGTTTTTT. Translating gives CASSLAGLNTGELFF.

V is TRBV9 and J is TRBJ2-3; 9 bases match TRBD2. Germline V gene lookup returns CDR1 SGDLS and CDR2 YYNGEE. The CDR3 has 15 residues. The V gene end was trimmed by 4 bases and the J gene end by 2 bases; junction bases not matched to a gene: 5. The CDR3 region has the DNA TGTGCCAGCAGCCCTCTAGCGGGACACACAGATACGCAGTATTTT. Its translation: CASSPLAGHTDTQYF.

The rearrangement uses TRBV27 and TRBJ1-1, with D perhaps TRBD1 (5 bases). Trimming shortened V by 2 bases and J by 5 bases, and 9 bases separated the two germline ends. Looked up from germline, CDR1 is MNHEY and CDR2 is SMNVEV (reference sequence). CDR3 size: 13 residues. The CDR3 loop is CASSLRWGTEAFF. The CDR3 DNA reads TGTGCCAGCAGTTTAAGATGGGGGACTGAAGCTTTCTTT.

The CDR3 is CAATGRDRGEYNEQFF. DNA for the CDR3: TGTGCCGCCACCGGACGGGACCGAGGGGAGTACAATGAGCAGTTCTTC. The rearrangement links TRBV28 to TRBJ2-1; D could derive from TRBD1 or TRBD2 (5 bases each). With 11 bases removed from V and 4 bases from J, the gap between germline ends came to 24 bases. The CDR3 runs to 16 residues. Germline V CDR1 and CDR2: MDHEN, SYDVKM.

The rearrangement uses TRBV5-6 and TRBJ2-1; D is possibly TRBD1 (5 bases). The CDR3 is 14 amino acids. The V end lost 1 base, the J end lost 7 bases, and 12 bases lay between the germline ends. CDR1 and CDR2 (germline): SGHDT, YYEEEE. In DNA, the CDR3 is TGTGCCAGCAGCTTGCAACATCAGGGAAATGAGCAGTTCTTC. Its translation: CASSLQHQGNEQFF.

The chain links TRBV9 to TRBJ2-2, with D maybe TRBD1 (7 bases). There are 16 residues in the CDR3. Germline assignment: CDR1 SGDLS and CDR2 YYNGEE. The V end lost 2 bases, the J end lost 3 bases, and 14 bases lay between the germline ends. This chain's CDR3 is CASSVPGGTDTGELFF. The CDR3 region has the DNA TGTGCCAGCAGCGTCCCGGGCGGGACAGACACCGGGGAGCTGTTTTTT. The complete variable domain, with remaining parts taken from reference TRBV9 and TRBJ2-2, reads DSGVTQTPKHLITATGQRVTLRCSPRSGDLSVYWYQQSLDQGLQFLIQYYNGEERAKGNILERFSAQQFPDLHSELNLSSLELGDSALYFCASSVPGGTDTGELFFGEGSRLTVL.

The chain combines TRBV4-1 with TRBJ1-2; 7 nucleotides match TRBD1. The CDR3 contains 15 residues. The junction had 8 bases not matched to a gene; V was cut back by 4 bases and J by 3 bases. CDR1 is MGHRA, CDR2 YSYEKL, per germline. CDR3 DNA sequence: TGCGCCAGCAGCCCTAGGGACAGTGATCACTATGGCTACACCTTC. Its protein product is CASSPRDSDHYGYTF.

The gene calls are TRBV28 and TRBJ2-1, with D hard to call. The CDR3 loop spans 14 amino acids. The germline V gene has CDR1 MDHEN and CDR2 SYDVKM. V was cut by 3 bases and J by 5 bases, with 11 bases left in between. Written as DNA, the CDR3 is TGTGCCAGCAGTTTCTTGGCGAGCAACAATGAGCAGTTCTTC. Translated: CASSFLASNNEQFF.

The J gene is TRBJ2-7, the V gene TRBV19; no definite D call. The CDR3 length is 13 residues. Trimming stripped 3 bases from V and 6 bases from J, with 12 bases between. Germline CDR1 LNHDA, CDR2 SQIVND (reference sequence). As DNA, the CDR3 is TGTGCCAGTAGTATTGGGCCGAGGCGCGAGCAGTACTTC. Protein: CASSIGPRREQYF. The full variable domain, completed using reference TRBV19 and TRBJ2-7, is DGGITQSPKYLFRKEGQNVTLSCEQNLNHDAMYWYRQDPGQGLRLIYYSQIVNDFQKGDIAEGYSVSREKKESFPLTVTSAQKNPTAFYLCASSIGPRREQYFGPGTRLTVT.

The J gene is TRBJ2-1, the V gene TRBV7-2; 7 bases are a match to TRBD2. The V gene's germline CDR1 is SGHTA and CDR2 FQGNSA. The length of the CDR3 is 14 residues. With V trimmed by 7 bases and J by 4 bases, 7 bases remained unmatched. Written as DNA, the CDR3 is TGTGCCAGCACCCAAATGGGGGGGTACAATGAGCAGTTCTTC. It translates to CASTQMGGYNEQFF.

V and J are TRBV28 and TRBJ1-4, with D uncertain. Trimming removed 2 bases at V and 7 bases at J, with 14 bases between. Germline CDR1 and CDR2: MDHEN and SYDVKM. The CDR3 is 15 amino acids. The CDR3, as DNA: TGTGCCAGCAGTTTACAGTCACCTTTTGGTGAAAAACTGTTTTTT. Its protein is CASSLQSPFGEKLFF.

J is TRBJ1-1 and V is TRBV28; 10 bases agree with TRBD1. There are 14 residues in the CDR3. Germline CDR1 reads MDHEN; CDR2 reads SYDVKM. The J segment lost 4 bases and the V segment lost 6 bases, leaving 5 bases of the junction unmatched. CDR3 sequence: CASRQTGGPTEAFF. CDR3 nucleotides: TGTGCCAGCAGGCAGACAGGGGGCCCCACTGAAGCTTTCTTT.

The genes are TRBV19 and TRBJ2-3; no clear D. The CDR3 consists of 13 residues. Per the germline V gene, CDR1 is LNHDA and CDR2 is SQIVND (reference sequence). V was pared by 9 bases and J by 2 bases, with 12 bases between. The DNA for the CDR3 is TGTGCCAGCCACCAAGGTACCACAGATACGCAGTATTTT. Its protein is CASHQGTTDTQYF.

The rearrangement joins TRBV4-2 to TRBJ2-7; 11 bases match TRBD2. Germline V gene lookup returns CDR1 LGHNA and CDR2 YNFKEQ. This CDR3 contains 14 residues. V lost 4 bases, J lost 4 bases, and 3 bases stayed unmatched. Here the CDR3 reads CASSLGTSGYEQYF. The CDR3 DNA reads as TGTGCCAGCAGCCTAGGGACTAGCGGATACGAGCAGTACTTC.

This rearrangement joins TRBV27 to TRBJ2-3; D is uncertain. The CDR3 loop spans 12 amino acids. Deletions cut 6 bases from V and 0 bases from J, with 4 bases between. Germline CDR1 reads MNHEY; CDR2 reads SMNVEV (reference sequence). The CDR3 protein is CASRQSTDTQYF. The CDR3 bases are TGTGCCAGCAGACAAAGCACAGATACGCAGTATTTT.

CDR3 in DNA: TGTGCCAGCAGGGATGGTGGGGGGAATCAGCCCCAGCATTTT. Translating gives CASRDGGGNQPQHF. The chain is built from TRBV28 and TRBJ1-5; tentative D call: TRBD1 (5 bases). V dropped 6 bases and J dropped 4 bases, with 13 bases sitting between them. This CDR3 region has 14 residues. CDR1 is MDHEN, CDR2 SYDVKM, per germline.

This clone appeared a single time. The chain joins TRBV28 to TRBJ1-2; TRBD1 matches at 8 bases. The CDR3 spans 16 residues. Per germline, CDR1 MDHEN and CDR2 SYDVKM. V lost 6 bases, J lost 8 bases, and 17 bases stayed unmatched. This CDR3 is CASSGQGDWFVRGYTF. CDR3 DNA: TGTGCCAGCAGCGGACAGGGTGATTGGTTTGTGAGAGGCTACACCTTC.

This chain links TRBV7-6 with TRBJ2-1; D ambiguous. Per germline, CDR1 SGHVS and CDR2 FNYEAQ. V lost 3 bases and J lost 7, with 13 bases in between. The length of the CDR3 is 14 residues. Here the CDR3 DNA reads TGTGCCAGCAGCTTCCTACCTCCTAAGAATGAGCAGTTCTTC. Protein: CASSFLPPKNEQFF. The full variable domain, in which reference TRBV7-6 and TRBJ2-1 provide the parts outside the CDR3, is GAGVSQSPRYKVTKRGQDVALRCDPISGHVSLYWYRQALGQGPEFLTYFNYEAQQDKSGLPNDRFSAERPEGSISTLTIQRTEQRDSAMYRCASSFLPPKNEQFFGPGTRLTVL.

V gene TRBV5-1 combines with J gene TRBJ1-1; D possibly corresponds to TRBD1 (6 bases). CDR3 length: 15 amino acids. Trimming left V 0 bases short and J 1 base short, with 10 bases between. Germline V gene sequence: CDR1 SGHRS, CDR2 YFSETQ. Here the CDR3 DNA reads TGCGCCAGCAGCTTGGAGGAGGGACAGAACACTGAAGCTTTCTTT. Its protein is CASSLEEGQNTEAFF.

V gene TRBV6-4 combines with J gene TRBJ2-1; 15 nucleotides match TRBD2. Germline assignment: CDR1 MRHNA and CDR2 SNTAGT. CDR3 length: 17 residues. Unmatched junction bases numbered 11, after V lost 6 bases and J lost 8 bases. CDR3 nucleotide sequence: TGTGCCAGCAGCCTGGGACTAGCGGGAGGTACGGTGGATGAGCAGTTCTTC. Translated: CASSLGLAGGTVDEQFF.

V usage is TRBV27 and J usage is TRBJ1-5; D remains unclear. Trimming removed 2 bases from V and 6 bases from J, with 8 bases in between. The CDR3 is 13 amino acids. Germline loops: CDR1 MNHEY, CDR2 SMNVEV (reference sequence). The CDR3: CASSLAGPQPQHF. The CDR3 DNA is TGTGCCAGCAGTTTAGCTGGTCCTCAGCCCCAGCATTTT.

The rearrangement links TRBV4-1 to TRBJ1-5, with D hard to call. This CDR3 has 14 amino acids. V shed 1 base and J shed 1 base, with 5 bases lying between them. Germline assignment: CDR1 MGHRA and CDR2 YSYEKL. The chain's CDR3 is CASSQVQSNQPQHF. Here the CDR3 DNA reads TGCGCCAGCAGCCAAGTCCAGAGCAATCAGCCCCAGCATTTT.

The V call is TRBV6-5, the J call TRBJ2-1; D could derive from TRBD1 or TRBD2 (5 bases each). Germline CDR1 and CDR2: MNHEY and SVGAGI. Trimming stripped 0 bases from V and 4 bases from J, with 13 bases between. CDR3 length equals 16 residues. This CDR3 is CASSYSSEGWYNEQFF. The CDR3 DNA is TGTGCCAGCAGTTACTCGAGCGAGGGGTGGTACAATGAGCAGTTCTTC.

This chain links TRBV6-5 with TRBJ1-5; D is ambiguous. Trimming stripped 5 bases from V and 2 bases from J, with 13 bases between. In germline, CDR1 is MNHEY, CDR2 SVGAGI. The CDR3 covers 15 residues. Here the CDR3 reads CASSQRRGGNQPQHF. In DNA form, the CDR3 reads TGTGCCAGCAGTCAGAGGCGAGGAGGCAATCAGCCCCAGCATTTT.

V and J are TRBV6-1 and TRBJ1-5; D gene uncertain. CDR1 and CDR2 (germline): MNHNS, SASEGT. The CDR3 is made up of 15 amino acids. The V gene lost 0 bases and the J gene lost 2 bases, with 8 bases spanning the gap. This CDR3 is CASSEAGNGNQPQHF. The CDR3 DNA is TGTGCCAGCAGTGAAGCAGGGAACGGCAATCAGCCCCAGCATTTT.

The rearrangement links TRBV10-3 to TRBJ1-6, with 8 bases identical to TRBD1. The CDR3 spans 14 residues. The V gene end was trimmed by 4 bases and the J gene end by 9 bases; junction bases not matched to a gene: 5. Germline V gene lookup returns CDR1 ENHRY and CDR2 SYGVKD. Here the CDR3 reads CAISAGQGGSPLHF. The CDR3 nucleotides are TGTGCCATCAGTGCCGGACAGGGCGGTTCACCCCTCCACTTT.

This clone was seen a handful of times. The V call is TRBV14, the J call TRBJ1-2; no clear D gene. The CDR3 sequence is 13 residues long. Germline V gene data show CDR1 as SGHDN and CDR2 as FVKESK. Trimming took off 6 bases at V and 3 bases at J, with 11 bases between the two ends. CDR3 loop: CASRRGGDYGYTF. CDR3 DNA: TGTGCCAGCAGACGCGGAGGCGACTATGGCTACACCTTC.

The DNA for the CDR3 is TGTGCCAGCAGTGGGGTAAGGGCGAACACTGAAGCTTTCTTT. This encodes CASSGVRANTEAFF. The genes are TRBV6-1 and TRBJ1-1; D unresolved. CDR3 length: 14 residues. CDR1 is MNHNS, CDR2 SASEGT, per germline. Trimming left V 4 bases short and J 1 base short, with 10 bases between.